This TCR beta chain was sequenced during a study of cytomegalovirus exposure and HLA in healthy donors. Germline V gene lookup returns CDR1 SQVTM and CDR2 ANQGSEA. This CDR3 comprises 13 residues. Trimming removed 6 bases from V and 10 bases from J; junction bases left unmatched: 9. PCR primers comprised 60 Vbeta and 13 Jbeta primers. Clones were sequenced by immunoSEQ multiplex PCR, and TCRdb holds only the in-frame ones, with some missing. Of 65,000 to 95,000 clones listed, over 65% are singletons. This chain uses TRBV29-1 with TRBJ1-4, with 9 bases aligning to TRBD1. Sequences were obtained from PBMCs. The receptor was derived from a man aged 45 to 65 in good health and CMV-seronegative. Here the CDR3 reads CSVEGQGLGKLFF. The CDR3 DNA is TGCAGCGTGGAGGGACAGGGTCTAGGAAAACTGTTTTTT.